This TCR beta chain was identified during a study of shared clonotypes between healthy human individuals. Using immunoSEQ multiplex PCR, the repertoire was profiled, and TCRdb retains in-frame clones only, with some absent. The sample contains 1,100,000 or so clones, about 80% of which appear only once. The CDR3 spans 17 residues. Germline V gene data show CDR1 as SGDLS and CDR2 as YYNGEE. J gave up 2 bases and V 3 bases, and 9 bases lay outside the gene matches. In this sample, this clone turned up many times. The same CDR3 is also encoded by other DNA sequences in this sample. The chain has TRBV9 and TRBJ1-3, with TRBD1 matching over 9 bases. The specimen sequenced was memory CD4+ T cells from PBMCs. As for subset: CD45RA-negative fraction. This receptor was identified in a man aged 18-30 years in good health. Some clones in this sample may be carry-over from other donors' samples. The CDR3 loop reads CASSATTTGGTGNTIYF. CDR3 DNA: TGTGCCAGCAGCGCGACCACGACAGGGGGAACTGGAAACACCATATATTTT.